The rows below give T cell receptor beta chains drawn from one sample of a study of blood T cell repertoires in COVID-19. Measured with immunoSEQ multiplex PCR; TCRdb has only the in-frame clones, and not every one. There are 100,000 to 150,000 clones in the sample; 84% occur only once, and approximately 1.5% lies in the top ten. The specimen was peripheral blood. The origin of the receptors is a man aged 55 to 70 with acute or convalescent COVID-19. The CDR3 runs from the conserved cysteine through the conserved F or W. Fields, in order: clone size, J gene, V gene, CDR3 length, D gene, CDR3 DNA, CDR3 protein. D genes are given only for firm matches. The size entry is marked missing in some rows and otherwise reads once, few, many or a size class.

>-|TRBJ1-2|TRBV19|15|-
TGTGCCAGTAGTAGCCCTTGGGGCTCTCGATATGGCTACACCTTC
CASSSPWGSRYGYTF
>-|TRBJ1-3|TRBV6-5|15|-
TGTGCCAGCAGTTACGCGGGGAAAGGCGGAAACACCATATATTTT
CASSYAGKGGNTIYF
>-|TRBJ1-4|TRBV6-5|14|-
TGTGCCAGCAGGATCTCCGGAGGAAATGAAAAACTGTTTTTT
CASRISGGNEKLFF
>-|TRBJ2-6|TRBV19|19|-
TGTGCCAGTAGTATTATCCGTGGGGGGGCTCTGAGTGGGGCCAACGTCCTGACTTTC
CASSIIRGGALSGANVLTF
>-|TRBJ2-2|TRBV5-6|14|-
TGTGCCAGCAGGACAGGGGAGGGCACCGGGGAGCTGTTTTTT
CASRTGEGTGELFF
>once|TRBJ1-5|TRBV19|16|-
TGTGCCAGTAGTATAGATTTGGGAGGGGTCAATCAGCCCCAGCATTTT
CASSIDLGGVNQPQHF
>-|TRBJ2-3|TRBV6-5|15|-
TGTGCCAGCACCCAAATGGGGGGTTACAGGGATACGCAGTATTTT
CASTQMGGYRDTQYF
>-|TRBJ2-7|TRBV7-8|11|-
TGTGCCAGCAGCCCACTAGGGGAGCAGTACTTC
CASSPLGEQYF
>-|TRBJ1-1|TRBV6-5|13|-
TGTGCCAGCGCACAGGGTTGGAACACTGAAGCTTTCTTT
CASAQGWNTEAFF
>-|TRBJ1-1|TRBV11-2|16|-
TGTGCCAGCAGCTTAGATCTCGGGGGGCATGGCACTGAAGCTTTCTTT
CASSLDLGGHGTEAFF
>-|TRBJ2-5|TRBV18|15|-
TGTGCCAGCTCACCACGGCAGGTGAAGGGGGAGACCCAGTACTTC
CASSPRQVKGETQYF
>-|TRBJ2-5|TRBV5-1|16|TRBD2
TGCGCCAGCAGCTTGGTAGTAGCGGGGTTTCAAGAGACCCAGTACTTC
CASSLVVAGFQETQYF
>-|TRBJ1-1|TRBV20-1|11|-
TGCAGTGCTATGAGAGAGGGTGAAGCTTTCTTT
CSAMREGEAFF
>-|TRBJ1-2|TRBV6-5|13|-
TGTGCCAGCAGTTACGAGGTTGGGAGTGGCTACACCTTC
CASSYEVGSGYTF
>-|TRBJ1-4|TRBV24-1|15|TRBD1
TGTGCCACCAGTGACCCCAGGGGGACTAATGAAAAACTGTTTTTT
CATSDPRGTNEKLFF
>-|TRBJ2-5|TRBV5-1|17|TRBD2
TGCGCCAGCAGCTTGGGAGGACTAGCGGGAGGCGGTGAGACCCAGTACTTC
CASSLGGLAGGGETQYF
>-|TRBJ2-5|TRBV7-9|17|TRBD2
TGTGCCAGCGTTTCAGTTGGTAGCGGGGGGACACAAGAGACCCAGTACTTC
CASVSVGSGGTQETQYF
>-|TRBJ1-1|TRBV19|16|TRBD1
TGTGCCAGTAGTAGGACAGGGGATTTAGGGGCGACTGAAGCTTTCTTT
CASSRTGDLGATEAFF
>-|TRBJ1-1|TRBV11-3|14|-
TGTGCCAGCAGCCTGAGACAGATCGGCACTGAAGCTTTCTTT
CASSLRQIGTEAFF
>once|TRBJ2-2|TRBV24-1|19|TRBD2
TGTGCCACCAGTGCCCAGGGAGGACCGAGCGGGGCGAACACCGGGGAGCTGTTTTTT
CATSAQGGPSGANTGELFF
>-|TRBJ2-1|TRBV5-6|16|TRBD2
TGTGCCAGCAGCTTGGCGGGGGGGTCCTCCTACAATGAGCAGTTCTTC
CASSLAGGSSYNEQFF
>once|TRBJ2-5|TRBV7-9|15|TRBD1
TGTGCCAGCAGGACTGGACAGGGGGCGCAAGAGACCCAGTACTTC
CASRTGQGAQETQYF
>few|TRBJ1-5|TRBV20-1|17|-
TGCAGTGCTAGTTTGGGGGCGGGGGCATATAGCAATCAGCCCCAGCATTTT
CSASLGAGAYSNQPQHF
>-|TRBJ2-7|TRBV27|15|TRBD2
TGTGCCAGCAGTTCAACTCCGGGGGGAGCCTACGAGCAGTACTTC
CASSSTPGGAYEQYF
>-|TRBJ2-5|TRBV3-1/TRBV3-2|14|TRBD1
TGTGCCAGCAGCCCCGACAGGGGGCCGGAGACCCAGTACTTC
CASSPDRGPETQYF
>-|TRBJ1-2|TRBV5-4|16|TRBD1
TGTGCCAGCAGCTTGTTGGGACAGGGCCTAGAGATGGGCTACACCTTC
CASSLLGQGLEMGYTF
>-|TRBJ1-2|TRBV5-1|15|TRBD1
TGCGCCAGCAGCTTACCGGGACAGGGGGCTGGGGGCTACACCTTC
CASSLPGQGAGGYTF
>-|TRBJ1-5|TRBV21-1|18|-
TGTGCCAGCAGCGGGCCCACCCCCCGTGGTAATCCCAACCAGCCCCAGCATTTT
CASSGPTPRGNPNQPQHF
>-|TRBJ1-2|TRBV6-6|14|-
TGTGCCAGCAGTTACTCGAACAGGGTAAATGGCTACACCTTC
CASSYSNRVNGYTF
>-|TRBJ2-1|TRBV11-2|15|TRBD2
TGTGCCAGCAGCTTAGTGGGGGGAGGGCCCCCTGAGCAGTTCTTC
CASSLVGGGPPEQFF
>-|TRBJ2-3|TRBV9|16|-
TGTGCCAGCAGCGGAGGTTCGGGACACCGCACAGATACGCAGTATTTT
CASSGGSGHRTDTQYF
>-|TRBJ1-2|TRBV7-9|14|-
TGTGCCAGCAGCTTAGGGACAGTAAACTATGGCTACACCTTC
CASSLGTVNYGYTF
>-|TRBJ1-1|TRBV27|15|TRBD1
TGTGCCAGCAGTTACGGGACAGCAGCGAACACTGAAGCTTTCTTT
CASSYGTAANTEAFF
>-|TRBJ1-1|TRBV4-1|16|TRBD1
TGCGCCAGCAGCCTGGGACAGGGGGATTTGAACACTGAAGCTTTCTTT
CASSLGQGDLNTEAFF
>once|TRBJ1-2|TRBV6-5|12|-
TGTGCCAGCAGTTCGGGTAACTATGGCTACACCTTC
CASSSGNYGYTF
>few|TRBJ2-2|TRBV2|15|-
TGTGCCAGCGTGGTGGGGGCCACGAACACCGGGGAGCTGTTTTTT
CASVVGATNTGELFF
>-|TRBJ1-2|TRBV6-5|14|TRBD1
TGTGCCAGCAGTTCTTCTGACAGGGGCTATGGCTACACCTTC
CASSSSDRGYGYTF
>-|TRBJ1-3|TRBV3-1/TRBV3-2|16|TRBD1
TGTGCCAGCAGCACACCCGGGACAGGGGTTGGAAACACCATATATTTT
CASSTPGTGVGNTIYF
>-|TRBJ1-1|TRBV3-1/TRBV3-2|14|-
TGTGCCAGCAGCCAAGCTTCCAGGAACACTGAAGCTTTCTTT
CASSQASRNTEAFF
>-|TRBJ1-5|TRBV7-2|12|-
TGTGCCAGCAGTTTCGACCAACTACCCCAGCATTTT
CASSFDQLPQHF
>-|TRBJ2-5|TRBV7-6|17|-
TGTGCCAGCAGCTTAAATCGACCGAGCGTTGAATTACGTACCCAGTACTTC
CASSLNRPSVELRTQYF
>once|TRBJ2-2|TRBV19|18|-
TGTGCCAGTAGTATACCTCAGCGGCGGTCTGAGAACACCGGGGAGCTGTTTTTT
CASSIPQRRSENTGELFF
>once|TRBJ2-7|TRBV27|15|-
TGTGCCAGCAGTTGGAGCGCCAACCCCACCTACGAGCAGTACTTC
CASSWSANPTYEQYF
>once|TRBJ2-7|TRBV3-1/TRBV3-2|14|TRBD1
TGTGCCAGCAGCCAAGGGGACAGCACCTACGAGCAGTACTTC
CASSQGDSTYEQYF
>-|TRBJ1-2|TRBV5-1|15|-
TGCGCCAGCAGCCAAAATCCGGGAACCAACTATGGCTACACCTTC
CASSQNPGTNYGYTF
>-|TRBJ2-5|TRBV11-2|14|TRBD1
TGTGCCAGCAGGGGACAGTTAGATGCGGAGACCCAGTACTTC
CASRGQLDAETQYF
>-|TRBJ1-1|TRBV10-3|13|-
TGTGCCGCCGAGACAGGAATGAACACTGAAGCTTTCTTT
CAAETGMNTEAFF
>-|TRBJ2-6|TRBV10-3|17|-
TGTGGCATCAGTGAGTCGACTGGTCCTTCTGGGGCCAACGTCCTGACTTTC
CGISESTGPSGANVLTF
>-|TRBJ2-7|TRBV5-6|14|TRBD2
TGTGCCAGCAGCTTAGGGACTAGATTGTACGAGCAGTACTTC
CASSLGTRLYEQYF
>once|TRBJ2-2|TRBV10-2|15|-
TGCGCCAGCAGTGAGTCTAACAGGAACACCGGGGAGCTGTTTTTT
CASSESNRNTGELFF
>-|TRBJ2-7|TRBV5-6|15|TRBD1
TGTGCCAGCAGCTTTACCGGGACAGGCAGTTACGAGCAGTACTTC
CASSFTGTGSYEQYF
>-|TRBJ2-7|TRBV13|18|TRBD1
TGTGCCAGCAGCCTTTCACGCCTTGCGCCAGACAGGGGCTACGAGCAGTACTTC
CASSLSRLAPDRGYEQYF
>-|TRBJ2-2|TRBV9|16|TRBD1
TGTGCCAGCAGCGTAGCTATCGACAGGGCGACCGGGGAGCTGTTTTTT
CASSVAIDRATGELFF
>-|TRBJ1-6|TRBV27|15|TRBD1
TGTGCCAGCAGGGTGGACAGGCGATGGGATTCACCCCTCCACTTT
CASRVDRRWDSPLHF
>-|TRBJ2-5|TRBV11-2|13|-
TGTGCCAGCAGCTTTGGGGGGCAAGAGACCCAGTACTTC
CASSFGGQETQYF
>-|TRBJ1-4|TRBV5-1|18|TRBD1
TGCGCCAGCAGCTTTTTTAGCGGGGGAAGACAGGGTAATGAAAAACTGTTTTTT
CASSFFSGGRQGNEKLFF
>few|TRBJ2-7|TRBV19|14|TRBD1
TGTGCCAGTAGTGTAGGACAGGCGACTGGCGAGCAGTACTTC
CASSVGQATGEQYF
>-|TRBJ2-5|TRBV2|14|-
TGTGCCAGCAAAAGGGCAACCCGGGGAGAGACCCAGTACTTC
CASKRATRGETQYF
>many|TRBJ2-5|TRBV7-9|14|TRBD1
TGTGCCAGCAGCGCGGACAGGGCTAGGGAGACCCAGTACTTC
CASSADRARETQYF
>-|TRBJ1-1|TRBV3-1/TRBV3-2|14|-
TGTGCCAGCAGCCAAGGGACGAGGGGGTCTGAAGCTTTCTTT
CASSQGTRGSEAFF